A selection of T cell receptor beta chains follows, all from one sample in a study of cytomegalovirus exposure and HLA in healthy donors. Data came from immunoSEQ multiplex PCR; TCRdb stores just in-frame clones and leaves some out. The data show approximately 150,000 clones, with around 90% seen just once and 3% held by the top ten. The material sequenced was PBMCs. Receptors originate from a woman aged 18-35 years in good health and CMV-seropositive. Each CDR3 is given with its conserved first and last residue. The D gene is left open where the match is weak. Expanded clones are given a class, and other clones once, few, many or no size at all.

cdr3_length: 11
v_call: TRBV6-5
j_call: TRBJ1-2
d_call: -
clone_size: -
cdr3_nt: TGTGCCAGCAGTTCCGAGGTTGGCTACACCTTC
cdr3_aa: CASSSEVGYTF

cdr3_length: 13
v_call: TRBV11-2
j_call: TRBJ2-5
d_call: -
clone_size: -
cdr3_nt: TGTGCCAGCAGCTTCTATCCAGAGGGTTACCAGTACTTC
cdr3_aa: CASSFYPEGYQYF

cdr3_length: 16
v_call: TRBV5-5
j_call: TRBJ2-7
d_call: TRBD2
clone_size: -
cdr3_nt: TGTGCCAGCAGCCCGTGGACTAGCGGGAGGGCCAGCGAGCAGTACTTC
cdr3_aa: CASSPWTSGRASEQYF

cdr3_length: 17
v_call: TRBV11-2
j_call: TRBJ2-1
d_call: TRBD1
clone_size: -
cdr3_nt: TGTGCCAGCAGCTTATCCCGGGACAGGGTTTCCTACAATGAGCAGTTCTTC
cdr3_aa: CASSLSRDRVSYNEQFF

cdr3_length: 14
v_call: TRBV7-9
j_call: TRBJ2-7
d_call: -
clone_size: -
cdr3_nt: TGTGCCAGCAGCTTACCCGGACAGTCTTACGAGCAGTACTTC
cdr3_aa: CASSLPGQSYEQYF

cdr3_length: 17
v_call: TRBV7-2
j_call: TRBJ2-3
d_call: -
clone_size: -
cdr3_nt: TGTGCCAGCAGCTTAGGAATCAGGGCATCGAGCACAGATACGCAGTATTTT
cdr3_aa: CASSLGIRASSTDTQYF

cdr3_length: 13
v_call: TRBV19
j_call: TRBJ1-6
d_call: -
clone_size: -
cdr3_nt: TGTGCCAGTAGTATTTTACGGGGATCACCCCTCCACTTT
cdr3_aa: CASSILRGSPLHF

cdr3_length: 17
v_call: TRBV7-6
j_call: TRBJ2-7
d_call: TRBD2
clone_size: -
cdr3_nt: TGTGCCAGCAGCCTGACGGGGACTAGCGGGAGGACCCACGAGCAGTACTTC
cdr3_aa: CASSLTGTSGRTHEQYF

cdr3_length: 12
v_call: TRBV28
j_call: TRBJ2-2
d_call: -
clone_size: -
cdr3_nt: TGTGCCGGGCAGGGTAACACCGGGGAGCTGTTTTTT
cdr3_aa: CAGQGNTGELFF

cdr3_length: 14
v_call: TRBV27
j_call: TRBJ1-1
d_call: TRBD1
clone_size: -
cdr3_nt: TGTGCCAGCAGTTTACATGAGCAGGGGGCTGCAGCTTTCTTT
cdr3_aa: CASSLHEQGAAAFF

cdr3_length: 12
v_call: TRBV30
j_call: TRBJ1-6
d_call: -
clone_size: -
cdr3_nt: TGTGGGGTCGGGGGGGATGCTTCACCCCTCCACTTT
cdr3_aa: CGVGGDASPLHF

cdr3_length: 14
v_call: TRBV27
j_call: TRBJ2-3
d_call: -
clone_size: -
cdr3_nt: TGTGCCAGCAGTTCACTCCGGGGCACAGATACGCAGTATTTT
cdr3_aa: CASSSLRGTDTQYF

cdr3_length: 15
v_call: TRBV7-2
j_call: TRBJ2-5
d_call: TRBD2
clone_size: -
cdr3_nt: TGTGCCAGCAGCCAGAGGCGGGGGGGCGGGGAGACCCAGTACTTC
cdr3_aa: CASSQRRGGGETQYF

cdr3_length: 17
v_call: TRBV6-1
j_call: TRBJ2-7
d_call: TRBD2
clone_size: once
cdr3_nt: TGTGCCAGCAGTGAAGATAATTGGGGGCGGGAGGTAGACGAGCAGTACTTC
cdr3_aa: CASSEDNWGREVDEQYF

cdr3_length: 13
v_call: TRBV11-2
j_call: TRBJ2-7
d_call: -
clone_size: -
cdr3_nt: TGTGCCAGCAGCTTACCCGGGGGGCTCGAGCAGTACTTC
cdr3_aa: CASSLPGGLEQYF

cdr3_length: 17
v_call: TRBV27
j_call: TRBJ1-5
d_call: TRBD1
clone_size: -
cdr3_nt: TGTGCCAGCCCCGGGACAGGGGCAGCATATAGCAATCAGCCCCAGCATTTT
cdr3_aa: CASPGTGAAYSNQPQHF

cdr3_length: 14
v_call: TRBV28
j_call: TRBJ2-2
d_call: TRBD1
clone_size: -
cdr3_nt: TGTGCCAGCTATGGGACAGCGAACACCGGGGAGCTGTTTTTT
cdr3_aa: CASYGTANTGELFF

cdr3_length: 16
v_call: TRBV7-6
j_call: TRBJ2-3
d_call: TRBD2
clone_size: once
cdr3_nt: TGTGCCAGCAGCTTATCCATAGCGGGGGGCTTAGATACGCAGTATTTT
cdr3_aa: CASSLSIAGGLDTQYF

cdr3_length: 16
v_call: TRBV19
j_call: TRBJ1-5
d_call: -
clone_size: few
cdr3_nt: TGTGCCAGTATTCTGGGCCCAGGGGTAGGCAATCAGCCCCAGCATTTT
cdr3_aa: CASILGPGVGNQPQHF

cdr3_length: 11
v_call: TRBV6-5
j_call: TRBJ2-1
d_call: -
clone_size: -
cdr3_nt: TGTGCCAGCAGTTACCCAGGGGAGCAGTTCTTC
cdr3_aa: CASSYPGEQFF

cdr3_length: 15
v_call: TRBV6-6
j_call: TRBJ1-4
d_call: -
clone_size: -
cdr3_nt: TGTGCCAGCAGTTCCCTACAAGGACTAAATGAAAAACTGTTTTTT
cdr3_aa: CASSSLQGLNEKLFF

cdr3_length: 14
v_call: TRBV7-2
j_call: TRBJ2-7
d_call: TRBD1
clone_size: -
cdr3_nt: TGTGCCAGCAGCTTAGGAGACAGGGATGGGGAGCAGTACTTC
cdr3_aa: CASSLGDRDGEQYF

cdr3_length: 13
v_call: TRBV6-5
j_call: TRBJ1-2
d_call: -
clone_size: -
cdr3_nt: TGTGCCATCTCGGGGGGGACGGGTTATGGCTACACCTTC
cdr3_aa: CAISGGTGYGYTF

cdr3_length: 12
v_call: TRBV2
j_call: TRBJ2-7
d_call: -
clone_size: -
cdr3_nt: TGTGCCAGCAGTTCGAGCTCCTACGAGCAGTACTTC
cdr3_aa: CASSSSSYEQYF

cdr3_length: 17
v_call: TRBV28
j_call: TRBJ2-1
d_call: TRBD2
clone_size: -
cdr3_nt: TGTGCCAGCAGTCCTGGTGGGCTAGCGGAGAGGTACGATGAGCAGTTCTTC
cdr3_aa: CASSPGGLAERYDEQFF

cdr3_length: 14
v_call: TRBV14
j_call: TRBJ1-6
d_call: -
clone_size: -
cdr3_nt: TGTGCCAGCAGCCAAGGACGGGGGAACTCACCCCTCCACTTT
cdr3_aa: CASSQGRGNSPLHF

cdr3_length: 17
v_call: TRBV5-6
j_call: TRBJ2-2
d_call: TRBD1
clone_size: once
cdr3_nt: TGTGCCAGCAGCTTGGCGGAGGACAGGGTTAGGTCCGGGGAGCTGTTTTTT
cdr3_aa: CASSLAEDRVRSGELFF

cdr3_length: 13
v_call: TRBV5-5
j_call: TRBJ1-4
d_call: TRBD1
clone_size: -
cdr3_nt: TGTGCCAGCAGGGACAGGTCTAATGAAAAACTGTTTTTT
cdr3_aa: CASRDRSNEKLFF

cdr3_length: 14
v_call: TRBV28
j_call: TRBJ1-2
d_call: -
clone_size: -
cdr3_nt: TGTGCCAGCAGTATACAGGTACCCCACTATGGCTACACCTTC
cdr3_aa: CASSIQVPHYGYTF

cdr3_length: 14
v_call: TRBV9
j_call: TRBJ1-4
d_call: -
clone_size: -
cdr3_nt: TGTGCCAGCAGCCGTGGCCTAACTAATGAAAAACTGTTTTTT
cdr3_aa: CASSRGLTNEKLFF

cdr3_length: 15
v_call: TRBV28
j_call: TRBJ1-1
d_call: TRBD1
clone_size: -
cdr3_nt: TGTGCCAGCAGAAACTACGGGACAGAGAACACTGAAGCTTTCTTT
cdr3_aa: CASRNYGTENTEAFF

cdr3_length: 17
v_call: TRBV4-2
j_call: TRBJ2-1
d_call: TRBD2
clone_size: -
cdr3_nt: TGTGCCAGCAGCCAAGAAGGGACTAGCGGGAGTCGAGATGAGCAGTTCTTC
cdr3_aa: CASSQEGTSGSRDEQFF

cdr3_length: 15
v_call: TRBV25-1
j_call: TRBJ2-1
d_call: -
clone_size: -
cdr3_nt: TGTGCCAGCAGTTCCAGGTTTTTGTCCTACAATGAGCAGTTCTTC
cdr3_aa: CASSSRFLSYNEQFF

cdr3_length: 16
v_call: TRBV4-1
j_call: TRBJ1-1
d_call: -
clone_size: -
cdr3_nt: TGCGCCAGCAGCCAAGTTACAAGTCCGGGGGGCACTGAAGCTTTCTTT
cdr3_aa: CASSQVTSPGGTEAFF

cdr3_length: 16
v_call: TRBV6-6
j_call: TRBJ1-4
d_call: TRBD1
clone_size: -
cdr3_nt: TGTGCCAGCAGGACACCCCCCGGGACAGGGAATGAAAAACTGTTTTTT
cdr3_aa: CASRTPPGTGNEKLFF

cdr3_length: 16
v_call: TRBV5-1
j_call: TRBJ2-7
d_call: -
clone_size: -
cdr3_nt: TGCGCCAGCAGCTTGGGACAGGACTGGTCTTACTACGAGCAGTACTTC
cdr3_aa: CASSLGQDWSYYEQYF